These T cell receptor beta chains were read from a single sample in a study of beta chain features in type 1 diabetes. Profiled with immunoSEQ multiplex PCR; TCRdb holds only in-frame clones, not every one. The data hold more than 150,000 clones, with about 13% observed a single time. Sequenced: central memory CD4+ T cells from blood. Receptor source: a woman aged 18-29 years in good health. Each CDR3 is given with its conserved first and last residue. A D gene is named only where the DNA matches it firmly. Size is stated for part of the rows, as once, few or many counts, or as a class when the clone is expanded.

j_gene	abundance	d_gene	v_gene	CDR3aa	CDR3nt
TRBJ2-7	-	-	TRBV11-1	CASSLAPSGSYEQYF	TGTGCCAGCAGCTTAGCCCCATCGGGCTCCTACGAGCAGTACTTC
TRBJ2-5	few	TRBD2	TRBV5-4	CASSRSGRWGETQYF	TGTGCCAGCAGTCGAAGCGGGAGGTGGGGAGAGACCCAGTACTTC
TRBJ1-2	-	-	TRBV30	CAWSSGVGSYGYTF	TGTGCCTGGAGCTCGGGGGTCGGGAGCTATGGCTACACCTTC
TRBJ1-4	few	TRBD1	TRBV4-1	CASSRGDRGRMNEKLFF	TGCGCCAGCAGCCGGGGGGACAGGGGGCGCATGAATGAAAAACTGTTTTTT
TRBJ2-5	few	-	TRBV7-2	CASSLYRGYGETQYF	TGTGCCAGCAGCTTGTACCGCGGGTATGGGGAGACCCAGTACTTC
TRBJ2-1	few	TRBD2	TRBV4-2	CASSQHEGGYNEQFF	TGTGCCAGCAGCCAGCACGAGGGAGGGTACAATGAGCAGTTCTTC
TRBJ2-1	few	TRBD2	TRBV28	CASSPMGGRSYNEQFF	TGTGCCAGCAGCCCGATGGGCGGGAGGTCCTACAATGAGCAGTTCTTC
TRBJ2-5	few	-	TRBV4-1	CASSQDFRRAQETQYF	TGCGCCAGCAGCCAAGACTTTCGGCGGGCGCAAGAGACCCAGTACTTC
TRBJ2-7	few	TRBD1	TRBV29-1	CSAGTGAHEQYF	TGCAGCGCAGGGACAGGGGCCCATGAGCAGTACTTC
TRBJ2-5	-	-	TRBV5-1	CASQEEGETQYF	TGCGCCAGCCAGGAGGAGGGGGAGACCCAGTACTTC
TRBJ2-2	few	-	TRBV9	CASSVETRPNTGELFF	TGTGCCAGCAGCGTAGAAACTAGACCGAACACCGGGGAGCTGTTTTTT
TRBJ2-7	few	-	TRBV11-3	CASSRGGISYEQYF	TGTGCCAGCAGCAGGGGCGGTATCTCCTACGAGCAGTACTTC
TRBJ1-1	few	-	TRBV29-1	CSARVGNTEAFF	TGCAGCGCCAGGGTAGGGAACACTGAAGCTTTCTTT
TRBJ2-5	-	-	TRBV6-6	CASSRRRETQYF	TGTGCCAGCAGCCGACGGCGGGAGACCCAGTACTTC
TRBJ1-1	-	-	TRBV5-1	CASSFAGSDTEAFF	TGCGCCAGCAGCTTTGCAGGGTCCGACACTGAAGCTTTCTTT
TRBJ2-7	few	-	TRBV4-2	CASSPSLDRGLYEQYF	TGTGCCAGCAGCCCTAGTCTAGACAGGGGACTATACGAGCAGTACTTC
TRBJ1-2	few	-	TRBV28	CASKEVVGGYTF	TGTGCCAGTAAAGAGGTGGTTGGTGGCTACACCTTC
TRBJ1-2	-	-	TRBV4-2	CASSQDGRGYGYTF	TGTGCCAGCAGCCAAGACGGGAGAGGGTATGGCTACACCTTC
TRBJ2-7	few	-	TRBV7-9	CASSIGTSHSYEQYF	TGTGCCAGCAGCATCGGGACTTCCCACTCCTACGAGCAGTACTTC
TRBJ2-2	few	-	TRBV9	CASSVVDTGELFF	TGTGCCAGCAGCGTAGTCGACACCGGGGAGCTGTTTTTT
TRBJ2-1	-	TRBD2	TRBV10-3	CAIGGGATSGKGYGSYNEQFF	TGTGCCATCGGCGGGGGGGCGACTAGCGGGAAGGGCTACGGCTCCTACAATGAGCAGTTCTTC
TRBJ2-4	-	-	TRBV19	CASSISGYAKNIQYF	TGTGCCAGTAGTATCTCGGGTTACGCCAAAAACATTCAGTACTTC
TRBJ2-1	few	TRBD2	TRBV19	CASSRGLAGGIGGQFF	TGTGCCAGTAGTAGGGGACTAGCGGGAGGTATCGGCGGGCAGTTCTTC
TRBJ2-3	-	-	TRBV28	CASRSERSSTDTQYF	TGTGCCAGCAGGAGTGAGCGGTCTAGCACAGATACGCAGTATTTT
TRBJ1-5	few	-	TRBV7-9	CASSSATNSNQPQHF	TGTGCCAGCAGCTCCGCGACTAATAGCAATCAGCCCCAGCATTTT
TRBJ2-7	few	-	TRBV5-1	CASAADYEQYF	TGCGCCTCTGCGGCCGACTACGAGCAGTACTTC
TRBJ1-2	-	-	TRBV4-2	CASSQALEINYGYTF	TGTGCCAGCAGCCAAGCTCTCGAGATTAACTATGGCTACACCTTC
TRBJ2-5	-	-	TRBV27	CASRDSSRETQYF	TGTGCCAGCAGGGACAGCTCGAGGGAGACCCAGTACTTC
TRBJ2-1	few	TRBD2	TRBV11-3	CASSPRTSGTSRRFF	TGTGCCAGCAGCCCAAGGACTAGCGGGACCTCTCGGAGGTTCTTC